This T cell receptor (beta chain) came from a study of blood T cell repertoires in COVID-19. Individuals aged about 18 to 89 years were recruited from approximately 22 US areas. This CDR3 spans 17 amino acids. Germline V CDR1 and CDR2: SGHRS, YFSETQ. V was trimmed by 1 base and J by 3 bases, leaving 14 bases between them. The repertoire was sequenced with immunoSEQ multiplex PCR; TCRdb's copy has only in-frame clones and lacks some. The sample has a few hundred thousand clones, about 87% seen once; the top ten hold roughly 9.4%. Sequenced sample: PBMCs or T cells enriched from blood (not recorded which). This chain links TRBV5-1 with TRBJ1-6; D might be TRBD1 (5 bases). This receptor was identified in a woman aged 45-59 years who had recovered from COVID-19. For the CDR3, the DNA is TGCGCCAGCAGCTTGAGTGTAGGGGATCTCTATAATTCACCCCTCCACTTT. It codes for CASSLSVGDLYNSPLHF.